The clone carrying this TCR beta chain was seen at least ten times. The data stem from a study of blood T cells in healthy people across ages. Germline assignment: CDR1 MGHRA and CDR2 YSYEKL. Between the trimmed V and J ends, which lost 4 bases and 5 bases, there was a span of 9 bases. The CDR3 is made up of 12 amino acids. Primers used in a second PCR of roughly 7 to 12 cycles were a sample-barcoded 5' primer and a J-beta primer mix. TCRdb processed the 5' RACE reads anew with MiXCR; each CDR3 protein has one entry. The repertoire holds 1.5 million to 2 million distinct CDR3 sequences, with about 39% as singletons.

Sequencing was done on a sample of blood. V gene TRBV4-1 combines with J gene TRBJ2-7, with D tentatively TRBD2 (5 bases). The receptor's source is a human donor in good health. CDR3: CASSLGDNEQYF. CDR3 DNA: TGCGCCAGCAGCCTCGGGGATAACGAGCAGTACTTC.